Listed below are T cell receptor beta chains from one sample, sequenced in a study of Tregs in tolerant kidney transplant recipients. Their recognized antigens are unknown. The protocol was immunoSEQ multiplex PCR, while the TCRdb copy is restricted to in-frame clones and leaves out a portion. Here the sample spans under 50,000 clones, roughly 95% being singletons. What was sequenced was Tregs from blood cultured with allogeneic cells. Receptors were obtained from a human donor in good health. The CDR3 runs from the conserved cysteine through the conserved F or W. The D gene is left open where the match is weak. Clone size, where shown, is once, few, many, or a class for clones that have expanded.

d_call	j_call	v_call	cdr3_length	clone_size	cdr3_nt	cdr3_aa
-	TRBJ1-4	TRBV6-1	14	-	TGTGCCAGCAGTGAAGGGACTGCTAATGAAAAACTGTTTTTT	CASSEGTANEKLFF
-	TRBJ2-6	TRBV19	18	-	TGTGCCAGTAGTATTAGTAGCGTCCCCAACTCGGGGGCCAACGTCCTGACTTTC	CASSISSVPNSGANVLTF
-	TRBJ2-3	TRBV5-1	11	once	TGCGCCAGCAGCATCTCAGATACGCAGTATTTT	CASSISDTQYF
-	TRBJ1-3	TRBV9	16	-	TGTGCCAGCCCTGGCCCCAGGGCTGGATTCGGAAACACCATATATTTT	CASPGPRAGFGNTIYF
-	TRBJ2-5	TRBV5-1	14	once	TGCGCCAGCAGCTTCCCCAGGGTCGGGGAGACCCAGTACTTC	CASSFPRVGETQYF
-	TRBJ2-6	TRBV6-1	14	-	TGTGCCAGCACATTTCACTCTGGGGCCAACGTCCTGACTTTC	CASTFHSGANVLTF
TRBD2	TRBJ2-5	TRBV7-6	13	-	TGTGCCAGCAGTCTCGAGGGAGGGAAGACCCAGTACTTC	CASSLEGGKTQYF
TRBD1	TRBJ2-7	TRBV4-1	17	-	TGCGCCAGCAGCCAAGTCACTTACAGGGGCCGACGCTACGAGCAGTACTTC	CASSQVTYRGRRYEQYF
TRBD1	TRBJ1-4	TRBV7-9	15	once	TGTGCCTTCTCCGGGACAGGGGCAACTAATGAAAAACTGTTTTTT	CAFSGTGATNEKLFF
-	TRBJ1-6	TRBV7-9	13	-	TGTGCCAGCAGCCCAGGACAGTGGACACCCCTCCACTTT	CASSPGQWTPLHF
-	TRBJ1-1	TRBV5-6	16	-	TGTGCCAGCAGCTCGGGGCCTTTAGGACTCAACACTGAAGCTTTCTTT	CASSSGPLGLNTEAFF
-	TRBJ2-7	TRBV30	14	once	TGTGCCTGGAGTACCGGGCTTCCCCTCTCAGTTCAGTACTTC	CAWSTGLPLSVQYF
-	TRBJ1-4	TRBV7-9	16	-	TGTGCCAGCAGCTTAGGGTCCCTACCCACTAATGAAAAACTGTTTTTT	CASSLGSLPTNEKLFF
TRBD1	TRBJ1-2	TRBV28	14	-	TGTGCCGCGGACAGGGGGCGCATTGGCTATGGCTACACCTTC	CAADRGRIGYGYTF
TRBD2	TRBJ2-1	TRBV29-1	12	-	TGCAGCGTTTTAGCGGGAGGCAATGAGCAGTTCTTC	CSVLAGGNEQFF
TRBD2	TRBJ2-2	TRBV28	18	-	TGTGCCAGCAGTGCGGGACTAGCGGGAGGGAGGGTGCCCGGGGAGCTGTTTTTT	CASSAGLAGGRVPGELFF
-	TRBJ2-6	TRBV2	15	once	TGTGCCAGCAGCGCAAGGGGGACTGGGGCCAACGTCCTGACTTTC	CASSARGTGANVLTF
TRBD1	TRBJ1-4	TRBV7-8	15	-	TGTGCCAGCAGCCCAACCCGGGACAGCTACTTGATGCTGTTTTTT	CASSPTRDSYLMLFF
-	TRBJ2-7	TRBV6-1	12	-	TGTGCCAGCAGTGTACAGGGATACGAGCAGTACTTC	CASSVQGYEQYF
-	TRBJ2-7	TRBV2	13	-	TGTGCCAGCAGTGACTCTCCCAGCTACGAGCAGTACTTC	CASSDSPSYEQYF
-	TRBJ2-7	TRBV6-1	14	-	TGTGCCAGCAGTGACGTGACAGGCTCCTACGAGCAGTACTTC	CASSDVTGSYEQYF
-	TRBJ2-3	TRBV5-5	12	once	TGTGCCAGCACACAGAACACAGATACGCAGTATTTT	CASTQNTDTQYF
-	TRBJ2-7	TRBV2	14	-	TGTGCCAGCAGTGAATATTCCGGACTATATCAGCCGTACTTC	CASSEYSGLYQPYF
-	TRBJ2-2	TRBV21-1	15	-	TGTGCCACCCCCCGGCAGGTCATTTACACCGGGGAGCTGTTTTTT	CATPRQVIYTGELFF
TRBD1	TRBJ1-1	TRBV5-4	15	-	TGTGCCAGCACCTTACAGGGGTTTTGGGGCACTGAAGCTTTCTTT	CASTLQGFWGTEAFF
-	TRBJ2-3	TRBV19	16	-	TGTGCCAGTAGTATCTCTGCGAACCGGGGCACAGATACGCAGTATTTT	CASSISANRGTDTQYF
TRBD2	TRBJ2-5	TRBV18	13	-	TGTGCCAGCTCAGCGACTAGCGGGGAGACCCAGTACTTC	CASSATSGETQYF
TRBD2	TRBJ2-5	TRBV9	16	-	TGTGCCAGCAGCGTCCCCGGGCTAGCGGGACAAGAGACCCAGTACTTC	CASSVPGLAGQETQYF
TRBD1	TRBJ2-3	TRBV5-1	15	-	TGCGCCAGCAGCACGGGACAGGGGGCCCCGGATACGCAGTATTTT	CASSTGQGAPDTQYF
-	TRBJ2-3	TRBV5-1	11	few	TGCGCCAGCACGATGGCAGATACGCAGTATTTT	CASTMADTQYF
-	TRBJ1-5	TRBV18	15	once	TGTGCCAGCTCACCTGGTTCGGACAGCGATCAGCCCCAGCATTTT	CASSPGSDSDQPQHF
-	TRBJ2-1	TRBV10-3	12	-	TGTGCCGTCAGGGAGGGGGACCTTGAGCAGTTCTTC	CAVREGDLEQFF
TRBD2	TRBJ2-7	TRBV5-6	16	-	TGTGCCAGCAGCTTGTTGGGGACTAGCGGGATTTACGAGCAGTACTTC	CASSLLGTSGIYEQYF
-	TRBJ1-4	TRBV7-9	16	-	TGTGCCAGCAGCTTAGCGCTGGCAGAGACATTCGAAAAACTGTTTTTT	CASSLALAETFEKLFF
-	TRBJ2-2	TRBV5-5	12	few	TGTGCCAGCAGCCGGTACACCGGGGAGCTGTTTTTT	CASSRYTGELFF
TRBD2	TRBJ2-1	TRBV11-3	16	-	TGTGCCAGCAGTCCCACGACTAGCGGGGTTTACAATGAGCAGTTCTTC	CASSPTTSGVYNEQFF
-	TRBJ1-1	TRBV7-9	14	-	TGTGCCAGCAGCGCCAGTTGGGGGGACACTGAAGCTTTCTTT	CASSASWGDTEAFF
-	TRBJ1-5	TRBV4-1	15	-	TGCGCCAGCAGCCATTCGGAAGGGGCTACTCAGCCCCAGCATTTT	CASSHSEGATQPQHF
TRBD2	TRBJ2-7	TRBV7-9	15	-	TGTGCCAGCACCGGGGATAGCGGGAGGGCCTGGGAGCAGTACTTC	CASTGDSGRAWEQYF
TRBD1	TRBJ1-3	TRBV19	15	once	TGTGCCAGTGACCTCGGGACAGGGTCTGGAAACACCATATATTTT	CASDLGTGSGNTIYF
TRBD2	TRBJ2-3	TRBV20-1	11	-	TGCAGTGCGGGGGGGGCAGATACGCAGTATTTT	CSAGGADTQYF
-	TRBJ2-7	TRBV5-1	12	-	TGCGCCAGCATGGACTCGGACTACGAGCAGTACTTC	CASMDSDYEQYF
TRBD1	TRBJ2-5	TRBV5-1	13	-	TGCGCCAGCAGAACGACAGGGCAAGAGACCCAGTACTTC	CASRTTGQETQYF
TRBD1	TRBJ2-7	TRBV5-1	17	-	TGCGCCAGCAGCTTGGCGAGAACCCGGGACAGGGGGCTCGAGCAGTACTTC	CASSLARTRDRGLEQYF
-	TRBJ1-4	TRBV30	18	-	TGTGCCTGGAGTGTAATGATAACAGGGATGGCCGGTAATGAAAAACTGTTTTTT	CAWSVMITGMAGNEKLFF
TRBD2	TRBJ2-1	TRBV5-1	16	-	TGCGCCAGCAGCTTGGCCGGCGGGAGTTTATACAATGAGCAGTTCTTC	CASSLAGGSLYNEQFF
-	TRBJ2-1	TRBV5-1	12	-	TGCGCCAGCAGCTCAACCTACAATGAGCAGTTCTTC	CASSSTYNEQFF
-	TRBJ1-2	TRBV6-5	13	-	TGTGCCAGCAGGACCCTTGAGGGTGGTGGCTACACCTTC	CASRTLEGGGYTF
TRBD2	TRBJ2-3	TRBV18	16	-	TGTGCCAGCTCACCGAGTACGGGGGGGCCCACAGATACGCAGTATTTT	CASSPSTGGPTDTQYF
-	TRBJ2-2	TRBV1	19	-	TGCACCAGCAGCCTACGACTAGCGGGAGGGCCAGGCTTCCCCGGGGAGCTGTTTTTT	CTSSLRLAGGPGFPGELFF
TRBD1	TRBJ1-1	TRBV11-2	13	-	TGTGCCAGCAGCTTTGACAGGGGGGATGAAGCTTTCTTT	CASSFDRGDEAFF
TRBD1	TRBJ1-2	TRBV7-9	16	-	TGTGCCAGCAGCTTAACCCCCGGACAGGGGGCCTATGGCTACACCTTC	CASSLTPGQGAYGYTF